The rows below give T cell receptor beta chains drawn from one sample of a study of identical twins. TCRdb itself ran the 5' RACE reads through MiXCR, one entry per CDR3 protein. Of over 600,000 distinct CDR3 sequences listed, roughly 20% are singletons. This sample was also put to use in a study of T cells expressing NK-cell markers.

Sequencing was done on a sample of PBMCs. The receptors were gathered from a woman aged 18-35 years in good health. Each CDR3 is given with its conserved first and last residue. The D gene is left open where the match is weak. Clone size is not always given. Where it is, it says once, few, many or a class for expanded clones.

>11|TRBJ2-1|TRBV11-3|NA|NA
CASGATNEQFF
TGTGCCAGCGGGGCTACCAATGAGCAGTTCTTC
>14|TRBJ1-3|TRBV12-3/TRBV12-4|NA|NA
CASSLAELKNTIYF
TGTGCCAGCAGTTTAGCGGAACTAAAAAACACCATATATTTT
>16|TRBJ2-1|TRBV20-1|few|NA
CSARDLGGGADDEQFF
TGCAGTGCTAGAGATCTAGGTGGGGGGGCCGACGATGAGCAGTTCTTC
>12|TRBJ1-2|TRBV30|few|NA
CAWRTGFLSYTF
TGTGCCTGGAGAACAGGGTTTCTCAGCTACACCTTC
>15|TRBJ2-7|TRBV6-2/TRBV6-3|once|NA
CASSYPRVQGYEQYF
TGTGCCAGCAGTTACCCCAGGGTTCAGGGGTACGAGCAGTACTTC
>14|TRBJ2-1|TRBV6-5|NA|TRBD2
CASSTSGRINEQFF
TGTGCCAGCAGTACTAGCGGGAGGATCAATGAGCAGTTCTTC
>14|TRBJ2-3|TRBV29-1|NA|TRBD1
CSVQGALNSDTQYF
TGCAGCGTACAGGGGGCACTAAACTCAGATACGCAGTATTTT
>15|TRBJ2-7|TRBV6-1|few|NA
CARGGAYSISYEQYF
TGTGCCAGGGGTGGGGCCTACAGCATCTCCTACGAGCAGTACTTC
>13|TRBJ2-1|TRBV20-1|few|TRBD2
CSAILAGGNEQFF
TGCAGTGCTATACTAGCGGGAGGGAATGAGCAGTTCTTC
>14|TRBJ2-3|TRBV5-1|NA|TRBD1
CASSAGQGGDTQYF
TGCGCCAGCAGCGCGGGACAGGGGGGAGATACGCAGTATTTT
>16|TRBJ2-3|TRBV12-3/TRBV12-4|many|TRBD2
CASSFGIAGLGDTQYF
TGTGCCAGCAGTTTCGGCATAGCGGGGCTTGGGGATACGCAGTATTTT
>16|TRBJ2-5|TRBV20-1|NA|NA
CSATSPRLDLWETQYF
TGCAGTGCTACCTCTCCTCGACTAGACCTGTGGGAGACCCAGTACTTC
>13|TRBJ2-7|TRBV7-2|few|TRBD1
CASRDRGGVEQYF
TGTGCCAGCAGGGACAGGGGTGGGGTCGAGCAGTACTTC
>14|TRBJ2-5|TRBV12-3/TRBV12-4|few|NA
CASSLRAGAGTQYF
TGTGCCAGCAGTTTACGGGCGGGGGCCGGGACCCAGTACTTC
>15|TRBJ2-3|TRBV7-2|NA|TRBD1
CASSRRTGGTDTQYF
TGTGCCAGCAGCCGCCGGACAGGGGGAACAGATACGCAGTATTTT
>14|TRBJ2-4|TRBV12-3/TRBV12-4|NA|TRBD1
CASSFGYRGDIQYF
TGTGCCAGCAGTTTCGGATACAGGGGCGACATTCAGTACTTC
>13|TRBJ1-1|TRBV12-3/TRBV12-4|many|NA
CASSRDSNTEAFF
TGTGCCAGCAGCCGGGACTCCAACACTGAAGCTTTCTTT
>16|TRBJ2-1|TRBV5-1|few|NA
CASSLGWRGRFNEQFF
TGCGCCAGCAGCTTGGGGTGGCGGGGACGTTTCAATGAGCAGTTCTTC
>16|TRBJ2-1|TRBV20-1|many|TRBD1
CSAPRPGQGATNEQFF
TGCAGTGCCCCCCGGCCGGGACAGGGAGCAACGAATGAGCAGTTCTTC
>13|TRBJ2-1|TRBV29-1|few|TRBD2
CSAPPGGGNEQFF
TGCAGCGCCCCACCGGGGGGGGGCAATGAGCAGTTCTTC
>14|TRBJ1-4|TRBV20-1|NA|NA
CSASMGSLGEKLFF
TGCAGTGCTAGCATGGGCAGTCTGGGTGAAAAACTGTTTTTT
>12|TRBJ1-6|TRBV5-1|NA|NA
CASSLNTSPLHF
TGCGCCAGCAGCTTAAACACTTCACCCCTCCACTTT
>14|TRBJ2-5|TRBV5-1|NA|TRBD2
CASSDPSGQETQYF
TGCGCCAGCAGCGACCCTAGCGGACAAGAGACCCAGTACTTC
>14|TRBJ2-7|TRBV7-9|few|NA
CASSLVREAYEQYF
TGTGCCAGCAGCCTGGTTCGGGAAGCCTACGAGCAGTACTTC
>12|TRBJ2-7|TRBV6-5|few|NA
CASSTGPNEQYF
TGTGCCAGCAGCACGGGTCCCAACGAGCAGTACTTC
>15|TRBJ2-5|TRBV3-1|few|NA
CASSRSQLRVETQYF
TGTGCCAGCAGCCGCAGTCAACTGAGGGTGGAGACCCAGTACTTC
>18|TRBJ2-1|TRBV4-1|NA|TRBD2
CASSQDLLSGRFYNEQFF
TGCGCCAGCAGCCAAGACCTTCTTAGCGGGAGGTTTTACAATGAGCAGTTCTTC
>15|TRBJ2-3|TRBV6-5|many|TRBD2
CASSYGPGGRDTQYF
TGTGCCAGCAGTTACGGCCCGGGAGGGAGGGATACGCAGTATTTT
>15|TRBJ2-3|TRBV5-1|few|NA
CASSWGDTPSGTQYF
TGCGCCAGCAGCTGGGGGGACACCCCGAGTGGTACGCAGTATTTT
>10|TRBJ1-2|TRBV12-5|few|NA
CASAWDGYTF
TGTGCTAGTGCCTGGGATGGCTACACCTTC
>13|TRBJ2-5|TRBV12-3/TRBV12-4|NA|NA
CASSLWGLETQYF
TGTGCCAGCAGTTTATGGGGGCTGGAGACCCAGTACTTC
>12|TRBJ2-7|TRBV7-2|NA|NA
CASSLQRYEQYF
TGTGCCAGCAGCCTGCAGAGGTACGAGCAGTACTTC
>14|TRBJ2-3|TRBV20-1|many|NA
CSAFREQGTGTQYF
TGCAGTGCATTTCGTGAACAGGGTACAGGTACGCAGTATTTT
>14|TRBJ2-1|TRBV11-2|NA|NA
CASSLNGLYNEQFF
TGTGCCAGCAGCTTAAACGGACTTTACAATGAGCAGTTCTTC
>14|TRBJ2-1|TRBV24-1|few|NA
CATSDAGVGNEQFF
TGTGCCACCAGTGATGCAGGGGTCGGCAATGAGCAGTTCTTC
>17|TRBJ2-1|TRBV10-1|many|TRBD2
CASSPDRATSGRNEQFF
TGCGCCAGCAGCCCGGACAGGGCGACTAGCGGGAGGAATGAGCAGTTCTTC
>15|TRBJ2-3|TRBV20-1|few|TRBD2
CSVSSRAGGTDTQYF
TGCAGTGTATCGAGTCGAGCGGGGGGCACAGATACGCAGTATTTT
>13|TRBJ2-2|TRBV20-1|NA|NA
CSARTLNTGELFF
TGCAGTGCTAGGACTCTGAACACCGGGGAGCTGTTTTTT
>14|TRBJ2-5|TRBV20-1|NA|TRBD1
CSARAQTGWETQYF
TGCAGTGCTAGAGCCCAGACAGGGTGGGAGACCCAGTACTTC
>16|TRBJ2-1|TRBV5-6|NA|TRBD2
CASSSSGLASLNEQFF
TGTGCCAGCAGCTCTTCCGGACTAGCGAGTCTCAATGAGCAGTTCTTC
>13|TRBJ2-2|TRBV20-1|few|NA
CSATLPNTGELFF
TGCAGTGCTACCCTGCCGAACACCGGGGAGCTGTTTTTT
>12|TRBJ2-7|TRBV20-1|many|NA
CSANSNSYEQYF
TGCAGTGCTAACTCCAATTCCTACGAGCAGTACTTC
>15|TRBJ1-4|TRBV5-1|NA|NA
CASSYANIRNEKLFF
TGCGCCAGCAGCTACGCAAACATTCGGAATGAAAAACTGTTTTTT
>12|TRBJ2-7|TRBV20-1|NA|TRBD2
CSGLAGGREQYF
TGCAGTGGACTAGCGGGAGGAAGGGAGCAGTACTTC
>17|TRBJ2-2|TRBV6-1|NA|TRBD2
CASSGEEREIGTGELFF
TGTGCCAGCAGTGGGGAGGAGCGGGAGATAGGCACCGGGGAGCTGTTTTTT
>15|TRBJ2-4|TRBV20-1|NA|TRBD2
CSARAGTSGQNIQYF
TGCAGTGCTAGAGCCGGGACTAGCGGACAAAACATTCAGTACTTC
>16|TRBJ1-1|TRBV20-1|NA|NA
CCARAGGTEGNTEAFF
TGCTGTGCTAGAGCTGGTGGGACCGAGGGGAACACTGAAGCTTTCTTT
>14|TRBJ2-7|TRBV5-5|few|TRBD2
CASSLDRLAVEQYF
TGTGCCAGCAGCTTGGACCGACTAGCGGTCGAGCAGTACTTC